What follows are 6 T cell receptor beta chains derived from one specimen sequenced in a study of blood T cell repertoires in COVID-19. Sequencing was performed with immunoSEQ multiplex PCR; in TCRdb, only in-frame clones are kept and a portion is missing. The sample comprises 450,000 or so clones, about 88% of which are singletons, and roughly 1.5% rests with the top ten. The sample taken for sequencing was peripheral blood. These receptors all come from a woman aged 40 to 50 with COVID-19, enrolled during active disease.

The V gene is TRBV19, the J gene TRBJ2-1; the match to TRBD2 covers 7 bases. Germline V gene data show CDR1 as LNHDA and CDR2 as SQIVND (reference sequence). The trim removed 2 bases at V and 3 bases at J, leaving 1 base unmatched. The CDR3 runs 14 residues. The CDR3 reads CASSIPGGYNEQFF. In DNA, the CDR3 is TGTGCCAGTAGTATACCGGGGGGCTACAATGAGCAGTTCTTC.

The chain joins TRBV18 to TRBJ2-7; D perhaps matches TRBD2 (6 bases). Germline values: CDR1 KGHSH, CDR2 LQKENI. V lost 0 bases to trimming and J lost 6 bases, with 9 bases between them. This CDR3 contains 13 residues. In DNA form, the CDR3 reads TGTGCCAGCTCACCACCGCGGGGCGGCGAGCAGTACTTC. Translation: CASSPPRGGEQYF.

In its sample, this clone was seen a few times. The J gene is TRBJ1-2, the V gene TRBV28, with 9 bases that match TRBD1. Germline assignment: CDR1 MDHEN and CDR2 SYDVKM. J lost 4 bases, V lost 6 bases, and 6 bases had no gene match. This CDR3 has 14 amino acids. The CDR3 loop is CASRETGGGYGYTF. The CDR3 DNA follows: TGTGCCAGCAGGGAGACAGGGGGGGGCTATGGCTACACCTTC.

The rearrangement uses TRBV6-5 and TRBJ1-2; TRBD1 aligns across 7 bases. Germline V gene lookup returns CDR1 MNHEY and CDR2 SVGAGI. V was clipped by 6 bases and J by 3 bases; unmatched bases: 7. This CDR3 contains 14 residues. The CDR3 DNA reads as TGTGCCAGCAGATTAACAGGGGAGGACTATGGCTACACCTTC. Amino acids: CASRLTGEDYGYTF.

This clone was seen once. This sequence joins TRBV28 and TRBJ1-5; D may be TRBD1 (5 bases). V was clipped by 6 bases and J by 7 bases, with 13 bases between them. Germline CDR1 and CDR2: MDHEN and SYDVKM. The CDR3 loop spans 13 amino acids. The CDR3 loop reads CASRLDNVQPQHF. CDR3 DNA sequence: TGTGCCAGCAGGCTGGACAATGTCCAGCCCCAGCATTTT.

V gene TRBV5-6 combines with J gene TRBJ1-6, with a possible D match to TRBD1 (6 bases). V was pared by 4 bases and J by 7 bases, with 12 bases between. Per the germline V gene, CDR1 is SGHDT and CDR2 is YYEEEE. The CDR3 is 14 amino acids. This CDR3 reads CASSRGHRNSPLHF. Written as DNA, the CDR3 is TGTGCCAGCAGCCGGGGACACCGCAATTCACCCCTCCACTTT. The variable domain in full, completed from reference TRBV5-6 and TRBJ1-6, reads DAGVTQSPTHLIKTRGQQVTLRCSPKSGHDTVSWYQQALGQGPQFIFQYYEEEERQRGNFPDRFSGHQFPNYSSELNVNALLLGDSALYLCASSRGHRNSPLHFGNGTRLTVT.